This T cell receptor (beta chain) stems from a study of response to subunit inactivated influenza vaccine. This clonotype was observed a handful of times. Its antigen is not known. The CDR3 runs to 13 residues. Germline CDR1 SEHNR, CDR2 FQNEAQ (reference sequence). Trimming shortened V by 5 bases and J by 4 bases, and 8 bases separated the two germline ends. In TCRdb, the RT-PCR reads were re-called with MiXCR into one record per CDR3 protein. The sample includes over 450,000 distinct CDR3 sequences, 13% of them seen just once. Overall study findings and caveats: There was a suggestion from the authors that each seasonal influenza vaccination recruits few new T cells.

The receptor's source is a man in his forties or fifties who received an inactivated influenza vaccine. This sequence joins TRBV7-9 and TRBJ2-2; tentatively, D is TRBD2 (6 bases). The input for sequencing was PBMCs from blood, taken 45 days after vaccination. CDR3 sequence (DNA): TGTGCCAGCAGCACCGGGGGCACCGGGGAGCTGTTTTTT. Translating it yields CASSTGGTGELFF.